Listed here are 27 T cell receptor beta chains from one sample, sequenced in a study of CD8 T cells in ankylosing spondylitis. TCRdb analysed the 5' RACE reads with MiXCR anew, one entry per CDR3 protein. The sample consists of nearly 350,000 distinct CDR3 sequences, about 15% of them appearing once. What was sequenced was blood, either unsorted or a sorted T cell fraction (not recorded which). Receptors were obtained from a male donor with ankylosing spondylitis or in good health (not recorded which).

V and J are TRBV12-3 or TRBV12-4 and TRBJ2-3; D ambiguous. There are 12 residues in the CDR3. Trimming stripped 3 bases from V and 7 bases from J, with 8 bases between. The CDR3 here is CASSFNENTQYF. The CDR3 coding sequence is TGTGCCAGCAGTTTTAACGAAAATACGCAGTATTTT.

V gene TRBV2 combines with J gene TRBJ2-6; tentatively, D is TRBD2 (5 bases). Germline CDR1 and CDR2: SNHLY and FYNNEI. V shed 4 bases and J shed 2 bases, with 9 bases lying between them. The CDR3 consists of 15 residues. CDR3 residues: CASSAGSAGANVLTF. CDR3 bases: TGTGCCAGCAGTGCAGGTAGCGCTGGGGCCAACGTCCTGACTTTC.

The CDR3 DNA sequence: TGTGCCAGCATTAGGACAGGGGGCCACCTGGCGAGCTCCTACAATGAGCAGTTCTTC. This encodes CASIRTGGHLASSYNEQFF. V usage is TRBV12-3 or TRBV12-4 and J usage is TRBJ2-1, with 11 bases identical to TRBD1. V trimming: 7 bases; J trimming: 0 bases; junction bases outside the gene matches: 14. CDR3 size: 19 residues.

The chain links TRBV11-3 to TRBJ1-6; D is uncertain. V gave up 1 base and J gave up 4 bases, with 5 bases separating them. Germline V gene lookup returns CDR1 SGHNT and CDR2 YENEEA. The CDR3 contains 14 residues. The CDR3 nucleotides read TGTGCCAGCAGCTTAGGAAATTATAATTCACCCCTCCACTTT. This codes for CASSLGNYNSPLHF.

This chain uses TRBV7-9 with TRBJ2-2; a possible D gene is TRBD1 (5 bases). The CDR3 is 13 amino acids. From germline, CDR1 is SEHNR and CDR2 FQNEAQ (reference sequence). The CDR3 coding sequence is TGTGCGGGGCAGGCCCTCTCCCTCGGGGAGCTGTTTTTT. Translating it yields CAGQALSLGELFF.

The chain joins TRBV5-1 to TRBJ2-1; perhaps D is TRBD1 or TRBD2 (6 bases each). The CDR3 spans 16 residues. CDR1 and CDR2 (germline): SGHRS, YFSETQ. The V end was cut by 0 bases, the J end by 4 bases, with 14 bases between. Written as DNA, the CDR3 is TGCGCCAGCAGCTTGGCCCCGGGGGCGGTGTACAATGAGCAGTTCTTC. Protein: CASSLAPGAVYNEQFF.

This chain connects TRBV5-1 to TRBJ2-5, with 7 bases lining up with TRBD1. Germline V lookup: CDR1 SGHRS, CDR2 YFSETQ. CDR3 size: 13 residues. V lost 3 bases and J lost 5; bases outside the gene matches: 4. CDR3 DNA sequence: TGCGCCAGCAGCTATATGACAGGGGAGACCCAGTACTTC. This sequence encodes CASSYMTGETQYF.

The table lists this clonotype with a few counts. The chain combines TRBV4-1 with TRBJ2-2, with 13 positions matching TRBD2. Germline loops: CDR1 MGHRA, CDR2 YSYEKL. The CDR3 extends over 20 amino acids. V gave up 3 bases and J gave up 1 base; unmatched junction bases: 11. The CDR3, as DNA: TGCGCCAGCAGCCACCCCTCCCCACTAGCGGGAGGGGGGAACACCGGGGAGCTGTTTTTT. Translated, it gives CASSHPSPLAGGGNTGELFF.

This clonotype was counted only a few times. This chain links TRBV29-1 with TRBJ1-1, with 9 positions matching TRBD1. Trimming at V came to 4 bases and at J to 7 bases, leaving 10 bases not matched to a gene. Germline CDR1 is SQVTM and CDR2 is ANQGSEA. CDR3 length: 14 residues. The DNA of the CDR3 is TGCAGCGTTGGAGATACCGGGACAGGGAGTGAAGCTTTCTTT. Protein: CSVGDTGTGSEAFF.

J is TRBJ1-1 and V is TRBV5-1; D unresolved. Looked up from germline, CDR1 is SGHRS and CDR2 is YFSETQ. There are 17 residues in the CDR3. Trimming left V 0 bases short and J 0 bases short, with 15 bases between. CDR3 nucleotide sequence: TGCGCCAGCAGCTTGGAAACGGGAGACATCATGAACACTGAAGCTTTCTTT. Its protein product is CASSLETGDIMNTEAFF.

CDR3 residues: CASSQVVGSAKNIQYF. CDR3 nucleotides: TGCGCCAGCAGCCAGGTAGTGGGGAGTGCCAAAAACATTCAGTACTTC. This rearrangement joins TRBV4-1 to TRBJ2-4; tentative D call: TRBD2 (5 bases). With 3 bases removed from V and 1 base from J, the gap between germline ends came to 13 bases. This CDR3 spans 16 amino acids. Looked up from germline, CDR1 is MGHRA and CDR2 is YSYEKL.

In its sample, this clonotype was seen a few times. V gene TRBV12-3 or TRBV12-4 combines with J gene TRBJ1-1, with no clear D. The length of the CDR3 is 14 residues. Trimming pared 3 bases from V and 1 base from J, leaving 9 bases between. The CDR3 is CASSFAGPNTEAFF. The CDR3 DNA follows: TGTGCCAGCAGTTTTGCTGGGCCGAACACTGAAGCTTTCTTT.

This clonotype was seen only a few times. The V gene is TRBV6-2 or TRBV6-3, the J gene TRBJ2-4; D not resolved. V lost 5 bases and J lost 7, with 15 bases in between. Germline V lookup: CDR1 MNHEY, CDR2 SVGEGT. The CDR3 has 14 residues. The CDR3 DNA sequence: TGTGCCAGCAGTCCCCCCCCCCTGGGGAACATTCAGTACTTC. As protein: CASSPPPLGNIQYF.

There are many counts of this clonotype. The rearrangement joins TRBV29-1 to TRBJ1-2; TRBD1 matches 9 bases. The CDR3 has 13 residues. CDR1 SQVTM and CDR2 ANQGSEA come from the germline V gene. V dropped 7 bases and J dropped 4; count of bases not matched to a gene: 7. In DNA, the CDR3 is TGCAGCGCAAGGGACAGGGAAATCTATGGCTACACCTTC. Amino acid sequence: CSARDREIYGYTF. Together with reference TRBV29-1 and TRBJ1-2, the CDR3 gives the full variable domain: SAVISQKPSRDICQRGTSLTIQCQVDSQVTMMFWYRQQPGQSLTLIATANQGSEATYESGFVIDKFPISRPNLTFSTLTVSNMSPEDSSIYLCSARDREIYGYTFGSGTRLTVV.

This clonotype appeared many times. This chain links TRBV5-1 with TRBJ2-1, with D hard to call. Germline V CDR1 and CDR2: SGHRS, YFSETQ. Trimming shortened V by 2 bases and J by 7 bases, and 4 bases separated the two germline ends. The CDR3 is made up of 11 amino acids. The CDR3 reads CASSFGNEQFF. DNA for the CDR3: TGCGCCAGCAGCTTCGGGAATGAGCAGTTCTTC.

The V call is TRBV7-2, the J call TRBJ2-7; D ambiguous. Germline lookup yields CDR1 SGHTA and CDR2 FQGNSA. This CDR3 spans 15 amino acids. Trimming stripped 0 bases from V and 1 base from J, with 10 bases between. The CDR3, as DNA: TGTGCCAGCAGCTTAGCTGGGCCAAGGTCCTACGAGCAGTACTTC. Translating gives CASSLAGPRSYEQYF.

The table lists this clonotype with a few counts. This rearrangement joins TRBV21-1 to TRBJ2-2. TRBV21-1 is a pseudogene segment. The CDR3 totals 11 residues. CDR3 in DNA: TGTGCCAGCCCTGACACCGGGGAGCTGTTTTTT. The encoded protein is CASPDTGELFF.

This clonotype was picked up a small number of times. The chain links TRBV15 to TRBJ1-1, with no clear D. CDR1 LNHNV and CDR2 YYDKDF come from the germline V gene (reference sequence). V dropped 0 bases and J dropped 4 bases, with 12 bases sitting between them. The CDR3 length is 15 residues. CDR3 loop: CATSREFLESTEAFF. In DNA form, the CDR3 reads TGTGCCACCAGCAGAGAGTTCTTAGAATCCACTGAAGCTTTCTTT.

This clonotype showed up just a few times. The chain is built from TRBV20-1 and TRBJ1-2, with D perhaps matching TRBD1 (5 bases). The CDR3 has 12 residues. Germline CDR1 is DFQATT and CDR2 is SNEGSKA (reference sequence). Trimming removed 7 bases at V and 2 bases at J, with 11 bases between. The CDR3 is CSVRGHNYGYTF. As DNA, the CDR3 is TGCAGTGTGAGGGGTCACAACTATGGCTACACCTTC.

CDR3 loop: CASSAQGIPNTEAFF. The CDR3 region has the DNA TGTGCCAGCAGCGCACAGGGGATACCGAACACTGAAGCTTTCTTT. J is TRBJ1-1 and V is TRBV7-9; 7 bases fit TRBD1. The CDR3 has 15 amino acids. J was trimmed by 1 base and V by 5 bases; bases with no gene match: 7. The germline gives CDR1 SEHNR, CDR2 FQNEAQ (reference sequence).

Notes on this clonotype: No conserved phenylalanine or tryptophan is present at the end of the CDR3, so a read error is the likely explanation. This rearrangement joins TRBV12-3 or TRBV12-4 to TRBJ2-7; D call uncertain. The CDR3 extends over 14 amino acids. Trimming cost V 7 bases and J 7 bases, with 20 bases left between them. The CDR3 DNA reads TGTGCCAGCACACCCTCCGGGCCGCCCTCTGAGCAGTACTTA. It is translated as CASTPSGPPSEQYL.

Only a few counts were recorded for this clonotype. The V and J genes are TRBV7-2 and TRBJ2-5; TRBD2 matches at 7 bases. CDR3 size: 13 residues. From germline, CDR1 is SGHTA and CDR2 FQGNSA. The J segment lost 4 bases and the V segment lost 6 bases, leaving 5 bases of the junction unmatched. Here the CDR3 DNA reads TGTGCCAGCAGGGGAGGGAGCGGAGAGACCCAGTACTTC. It translates to CASRGGSGETQYF.

There are a few counts of this clonotype. The chain links TRBV25-1 to TRBJ1-5, with 7 bases identical to TRBD1. The V segment lost 3 bases and the J segment 2 bases; nucleotides outside the gene matches: 10. The CDR3 is 17 amino acids. Looked up from germline, CDR1 is MGHDK and CDR2 is SYGVNS. This chain's CDR3 is CASSESRTGFGNQPQHF. The CDR3 nucleotides are TGTGCCAGCAGTGAGTCTAGGACAGGTTTCGGCAATCAGCCCCAGCATTTT.

The sample holds a few counts of this clonotype. CDR3 sequence: CASSQEPIKTGTGGYQETQYF. CDR3 sequence (DNA): TGCGCCAGCAGCCAAGAACCCATTAAAACCGGGACAGGGGGCTACCAAGAGACCCAGTACTTC. The genes are TRBV4-1 and TRBJ2-5; 12 bases are a match to TRBD1. This CDR3 has 21 amino acids. V gave up 0 bases and J gave up 0 bases; unmatched junction bases: 14. Per the germline V gene, CDR1 is MGHRA and CDR2 is YSYEKL.

The J gene is TRBJ2-2, the V gene TRBV13; 11 positions match TRBD2. Germline V gene lookup returns CDR1 PRHDT and CDR2 FYEKMQ (reference sequence). The CDR3 has 15 amino acids. The J segment lost 6 bases and the V segment lost 2 bases, leaving 2 bases of the junction unmatched. The CDR3 sequence: CASSLTSGRSGELFF. The DNA for the CDR3 is TGTGCCAGCAGCTTAACTAGCGGGAGATCCGGGGAGCTGTTTTTT.

The J gene is TRBJ2-3, the V gene TRBV30; 8 bases line up with TRBD2. CDR3 length: 13 residues. The junction had 5 bases not matched to a gene; V was cut back by 8 bases and J by 1 base. CDR1 is GTSNPN, CDR2 SVGIG, per germline (reference sequence). The CDR3 nucleotides read TGTGCCCAACAGCGGGGGCGCACAGATACGCAGTATTTT. It yields the protein CAQQRGRTDTQYF.

A few counts support this clonotype. The J gene is TRBJ1-2, the V gene TRBV5-1; D uncertain. Germline loops: CDR1 SGHRS, CDR2 YFSETQ. The CDR3 contains 13 residues. The V end lost 2 bases, the J end lost 8 bases, and 13 bases lay between the germline ends. CDR3 residues: CASSFQQNKGYTF. DNA for the CDR3: TGCGCCAGCAGCTTTCAGCAAAATAAGGGCTACACCTTC.